These T cell receptor beta chains were read from a single sample in a study of blood T cell repertoires in COVID-19. Profiling relied on immunoSEQ multiplex PCR, and the TCRdb table lists in-frame clones only, not all of them. The table lists hundreds of thousands of clones, around nine tenths of them singletons. Material: PBMCs or T cells enriched from blood (not recorded which). The source of these receptors is a woman in her thirties or forties who had recovered from COVID-19. Each CDR3 is given with its conserved first and last residue. A D gene is named only where the DNA matches it firmly. Clone size is given for some rows only: seen once, a few or many times, or a class if the clone is expanded.

CDR3aa,CDR3nt,abundance,v_gene,j_gene,d_gene
CASSQGGRGTQYF,TGTGCCAGCAGTCAGGGGGGAAGGGGGACCCAGTACTTC,.,TRBV6-5,TRBJ2-5,.
CASKVRRTNQPQHF,TGTGCCAGCAAAGTTCGGAGGACCAATCAGCCCCAGCATTTT,.,TRBV6-4,TRBJ1-5,.
CASIKRIQGSNQPQHF,TGCGCCAGCATTAAGCGAATCCAGGGTAGCAATCAGCCCCAGCATTTT,.,TRBV10-1,TRBJ1-5,.
CASSLWVEGTKNIQYF,TGTGCCAGCAGTTTATGGGTGGAGGGAACCAAAAACATTCAGTACTTC,.,TRBV28,TRBJ2-4,.
CASSVDRANTIYF,TGTGCCAGCAGCGTGGACAGGGCCAACACCATATATTTT,.,TRBV9,TRBJ1-3,TRBD1
CASSLNRGNQPQHF,TGTGCCAGCAGTTTAAACAGAGGCAATCAGCCCCAGCATTTT,.,TRBV27,TRBJ1-5,.
CASSHAGTGDVDTEAFF,TGTGCCAGCTCACACGCCGGGACAGGGGATGTGGACACTGAAGCTTTCTTT,.,TRBV18,TRBJ1-1,TRBD1
CASSLWTGVNEKLFF,TGCGCCAGCAGCTTGTGGACAGGGGTGAACGAAAAACTGTTTTTT,.,TRBV5-1,TRBJ1-4,TRBD1
CASSPHGVDGNQPQHF,TGTGCCAGCAGCCCCCACGGAGTCGACGGCAATCAGCCCCAGCATTTT,.,TRBV3-1/TRBV3-2,TRBJ1-5,.
CASSLGLDYEQYF,TGTGCCAGCAGCTTGGGACTAGACTACGAGCAGTACTTC,.,TRBV5-4,TRBJ2-7,.
CASSLSGSFGEQYF,TGTGCCAGCAGCCTTAGCGGGAGTTTCGGCGAGCAGTACTTC,.,TRBV11-3,TRBJ2-7,TRBD2
CASSGTNTGELFF,TGTGCCAGCAGTGGGACAAACACCGGGGAGCTGTTTTTT,.,TRBV12-3/TRBV12-4,TRBJ2-2,.
CAWSSQYEQYF,TGTGCCTGGAGTTCGCAGTACGAGCAGTACTTC,few,TRBV30,TRBJ2-7,.
CASTGDAGRGELFF,TGTGCCAGCACTGGGGACGCGGGAAGAGGGGAGCTGTTTTTT,.,TRBV6-5,TRBJ2-2,.
CASSPLPLAGGGVSYNEQFF,TGTGCCAGCAGCCCCCTCCCCCTAGCGGGAGGGGGAGTCTCCTACAATGAGCAGTTCTTC,.,TRBV7-3,TRBJ2-1,TRBD2
CASSILAGVINEQFF,TGTGCCAGTAGTATACTAGCGGGAGTTATCAATGAGCAGTTCTTC,.,TRBV19,TRBJ2-1,TRBD2
CASSQGGNTNYGYTF,TGCGCCAGCAGTCAAGGAGGCAATACTAACTATGGCTACACCTTC,.,TRBV5-1,TRBJ1-2,.
CASSSLPSNNEQFF,TGTGCCAGCAGCTCCCTACCGAGTAACAATGAGCAGTTCTTC,.,TRBV6-6,TRBJ2-1,.
CASSLESSSYNEQFF,TGTGCCAGCAGCTTAGAGTCCAGCTCCTACAATGAGCAGTTCTTC,.,TRBV7-6,TRBJ2-1,.
CASSIDLGYTDTQYF,TGTGCCAGTAGTATAGATTTGGGCTACACAGATACGCAGTATTTT,.,TRBV19,TRBJ2-3,.
CASSLLPGLAGEQYF,TGTGCCAGCAGCTTACTCCCGGGACTAGCTGGCGAGCAGTACTTC,.,TRBV7-2,TRBJ2-7,TRBD2
CASSQVRGGTEAFF,TGTGCCAGCTCTCAAGTCAGGGGCGGGACTGAAGCTTTCTTT,.,TRBV6-6,TRBJ1-1,.